The 3 T cell receptor beta chains presented below share a single source sample, sequenced in a study of T cell changes during pregnancy in multiple sclerosis. Profiled with immunoSEQ multiplex PCR; TCRdb holds only in-frame clones, not every one. The sample records approximately 50,000 clones, roughly nine tenths being singletons. Sequences were derived from CD4+ T cells from peripheral blood mononuclear cells, sampled after pregnancy. Receptors were obtained from a female donor with multiple sclerosis, enrolled in a pregnancy study.

The CDR3 DNA is TGTGCCTGGGGGTGGGGGGGTCTCGAGCAGTACTTC. Its translation is CAWGWGGLEQYF. V is TRBV30 and J is TRBJ2-7; 7 bases align to TRBD2. Germline CDR1 and CDR2: GTSNPN and SVGIG (reference sequence). Trimming cost V 5 bases and J 6 bases; bases outside gene matches: 7. The CDR3 has 12 amino acids.

This clone occurred once. This rearrangement joins TRBV5-6 to TRBJ2-1; D may be TRBD2 (5 bases). The V gene lost 1 base and the J gene lost 9 bases, with 14 bases spanning the gap. The CDR3 covers 14 residues. Germline CDR1 is SGHDT and CDR2 is YYEEEE. The chain's CDR3 is CASSLRGLGSEQFF. As DNA, the CDR3 is TGTGCCAGCAGCTTGAGAGGTTTGGGGAGTGAGCAGTTCTTC.

This chain joins TRBV6-1 and TRBJ2-1, with 9 positions matching TRBD1. Germline loops: CDR1 MNHNS, CDR2 SASEGT. The J segment lost 4 bases and the V segment lost 0 bases, leaving 1 base of the junction unmatched. The CDR3 covers 15 residues. The CDR3 bases are TGTGCCAGCAGTGAAGCAGGGACAGGGTACAATGAGCAGTTCTTC. Translation gives CASSEAGTGYNEQFF.